These T cell receptor beta chains were read from a single sample in a study of blood T cell repertoires in COVID-19. The data were produced by immunoSEQ multiplex PCR, yet TCRdb's version contains in-frame clones alone and is incomplete. This table holds tens of thousands of clones, around 85% found once. The material sequenced was peripheral blood. The source is a human donor in a cohort sampled during active COVID-19. Each CDR3 is given with its conserved first and last residue. D genes are given only for firm matches. Not all rows give a size; the values are once, few, many and, for expanded clones, a class.

TRBV3-1/TRBV3-2	TRBJ1-5	NA	NA	CASSQGQGTQPQHF	TGTGCCAGCAGCCAAGGCCAGGGTACTCAGCCCCAGCATTTT
TRBV18	TRBJ1-3	NA	NA	CASSPTGPTISGNTIYF	TGTGCCAGCTCACCTACAGGTCCCACAATCTCTGGAAACACCATATATTTT
TRBV7-2	TRBJ2-3	NA	NA	CASSQQTGVPDTQYF	TGTGCCAGCAGCCAGCAGACAGGCGTTCCAGATACGCAGTATTTT
TRBV24-1	TRBJ2-1	NA	NA	CATSVGPGAYNEQFF	TGTGCCACCAGTGTGGGGCCGGGAGCCTACAATGAGCAGTTCTTC
TRBV19	TRBJ2-5	NA	TRBD1	CASSMVGGLETQYF	TGTGCCAGTAGTATGGTAGGGGGCCTAGAGACCCAGTACTTC
TRBV5-1	TRBJ1-5	NA	NA	CASSSGESGNQPQHF	TGCGCCAGCAGTTCAGGGGAATCAGGCAATCAGCCCCAGCATTTT
TRBV5-5	TRBJ2-2	NA	TRBD1	CASSLREGATGELFF	TGTGCCAGCAGCTTAAGAGAGGGGGCCACCGGGGAGCTGTTTTTT
TRBV4-1	TRBJ1-5	few	NA	CASSQEGGGGQPQHF	TGCGCCAGCAGCCAAGAAGGTGGCGGGGGCCAGCCCCAGCATTTT
TRBV5-4	TRBJ1-2	NA	TRBD1	CASSSPWTGNYGYTF	TGTGCCAGCAGCTCTCCATGGACAGGAAACTATGGCTACACCTTC
TRBV27	TRBJ1-6	once	NA	CASSLRSGQNNSPLHF	TGTGCCAGCAGTTTAAGGTCAGGGCAAAATAATTCACCCCTCCACTTT
TRBV4-1	TRBJ2-2	NA	TRBD1	CASSQRGTGPLSRQLFF	TGCGCCAGCAGTCAGAGGGGGACAGGGCCCCTTTCCAGGCAGCTGTTTTTT
TRBV7-3	TRBJ2-1	NA	TRBD1	CASSSGTGNEQFF	TGTGCCAGCAGCTCCGGGACAGGCAATGAGCAGTTCTTC
TRBV11-3	TRBJ2-3	once	TRBD1	CASSFRTGFGTDTQYF	TGTGCCAGCAGCTTCCGGACAGGGTTCGGCACAGATACGCAGTATTTT
TRBV28	TRBJ1-4	NA	NA	CASSSESGVNEKLFF	TGTGCCAGCAGTTCTGAATCAGGGGTTAATGAAAAACTGTTTTTT
TRBV5-4	TRBJ2-1	few	NA	CASSLSGARNEQFF	TGTGCCAGCAGCCTGTCCGGCGCTAGGAATGAGCAGTTCTTC
TRBV27	TRBJ2-7	NA	TRBD2	CASSSLGLAEEYEQYF	TGTGCCAGCAGTTCGCTTGGACTAGCGGAGGAATACGAGCAGTACTTC
TRBV6-6	TRBJ2-5	NA	NA	CASRERSTSETQYF	TGTGCCAGCAGAGAAAGATCGACTAGTGAGACCCAGTACTTC
TRBV6-4	TRBJ1-4	NA	TRBD1	CASSRTGVESEKLFF	TGTGCCAGCAGTCGGACAGGGGTTGAAAGTGAAAAACTGTTTTTT
TRBV11-2	TRBJ1-5	NA	NA	CASSSDAGPGQPQHF	TGTGCCAGCAGCTCCGATGCGGGTCCAGGTCAGCCCCAGCATTTT
TRBV27	TRBJ2-2	NA	NA	CASSLVRVTNTGELFF	TGTGCCAGCAGTTTAGTTCGGGTTACCAACACCGGGGAGCTGTTTTTT
TRBV9	TRBJ2-5	NA	TRBD2	CASSGKIAGAQETQYF	TGTGCCAGCAGCGGGAAGATAGCGGGGGCCCAAGAGACCCAGTACTTC
TRBV6-1	TRBJ2-1	NA	NA	CASSEPVIYNEQFF	TGTGCCAGCAGTGAACCGGTGATCTACAATGAGCAGTTCTTC
TRBV7-2	TRBJ1-5	NA	NA	CASSLDPGFQPQHF	TGTGCCAGCAGCTTAGACCCAGGGTTTCAGCCCCAGCATTTT
TRBV5-8	TRBJ2-1	once	TRBD2	CASSLSSGSLYEQFF	TGTGCCAGCAGCTTGAGTAGCGGGAGTCTTTATGAGCAGTTCTTC
TRBV5-4	TRBJ2-7	few	TRBD1	CASSRAGGYEQYF	TGTGCCAGCAGCAGGGCAGGGGGCTACGAGCAGTACTTC
TRBV28	TRBJ1-4	NA	TRBD1	CASSSTGASTNEKLFF	TGTGCCAGCAGTTCGACAGGGGCTTCAACTAATGAAAAACTGTTTTTT
TRBV5-1	TRBJ1-2	once	NA	CASSLASGVGYTF	TGCGCCAGCAGCTTGGCCTCGGGGGTCGGCTACACCTTC
TRBV5-8	TRBJ1-1	few	NA	CASSLVAEAFF	TGTGCCAGCAGCTTGGTGGCAGAAGCTTTCTTT
TRBV28	TRBJ1-5	NA	NA	CASSFGRGRGKDQPQHF	TGTGCCAGCAGTTTCGGTCGTGGTAGAGGAAAGGATCAGCCCCAGCATTTT
TRBV11-2	TRBJ1-5	NA	NA	CASSSLGQPQHF	TGTGCCAGCAGCTCCCTAGGTCAGCCCCAGCATTTT
TRBV6-5	TRBJ1-2	NA	TRBD1	CASTGTGGAGGYTF	TGTGCCAGCACCGGGACAGGGGGCGCAGGGGGCTACACCTTC
TRBV30	TRBJ2-7	NA	NA	CAWSGTYEQYF	TGTGCCTGGAGTGGAACTTACGAGCAGTACTTC
TRBV5-1	TRBJ1-1	NA	NA	CASNRGVGTEAFF	TGCGCCAGCAACCGGGGGGTGGGCACTGAAGCTTTCTTT
TRBV28	TRBJ1-1	NA	NA	CASSARVQAEAFF	TGTGCCAGCAGTGCCCGAGTCCAGGCTGAAGCTTTCTTT
TRBV5-1	TRBJ1-5	NA	NA	CASSLGSTGQPQHF	TGCGCCAGCAGCTTGGGGTCGACGGGACAGCCCCAGCATTTT
TRBV29-1	TRBJ1-2	NA	TRBD1	CSVRGQGATSNNHYGYTF	TGCAGCGTTAGGGGACAGGGGGCCACCTCGAACAACCACTATGGCTACACCTTC
TRBV28	TRBJ1-6	few	TRBD1	CASRSGQGGSPLHF	TGTGCCAGCAGGAGCGGACAGGGAGGTTCACCCCTCCACTTT
TRBV7-9	TRBJ2-2	NA	TRBD1	CASSFQTGWNTGELFF	TGTGCCAGCAGCTTTCAGACAGGGTGGAACACCGGGGAGCTGTTTTTT
TRBV7-2	TRBJ2-5	NA	TRBD2	CASSPPTSGRRTQYF	TGTGCCAGCAGCCCGCCTACTAGCGGGAGGCGAACCCAGTACTTC
TRBV7-9	TRBJ2-1	NA	NA	CASSSGHEQFF	TGTGCCAGCAGCTCAGGGCATGAGCAGTTCTTC
TRBV11-2	TRBJ1-1	NA	NA	CASSSVYWTEAFF	TGTGCCAGCAGCTCCGTTTACTGGACTGAAGCTTTCTTT
TRBV19	TRBJ1-1	NA	TRBD1	CASSRIPGQGNTEAFF	TGTGCCAGTAGTAGAATTCCGGGACAGGGAAACACTGAAGCTTTCTTT
TRBV3-1/TRBV3-2	TRBJ1-4	NA	NA	CASSQEGREEKLFF	TGTGCCAGCAGCCAAGAAGGCAGGGAAGAAAAACTGTTTTTT
TRBV11-2	TRBJ2-6	NA	TRBD1	CASSYGDREISGANVLTF	TGTGCCAGCAGCTACGGGGACAGGGAAATCTCTGGGGCCAACGTCCTGACTTTC
TRBV29-1	TRBJ2-3	NA	NA	CSVLESTDTQYF	TGCAGCGTTCTCGAGAGCACAGATACGCAGTATTTT
TRBV5-1	TRBJ1-1	NA	TRBD1	CASSLGTGGEREAFF	TGCGCCAGCAGCTTGGGGACAGGGGGGGAAAGAGAAGCTTTCTTT
TRBV5-1	TRBJ1-2	NA	NA	CASSLDSSVLYTF	TGCGCCAGCAGCTTGGACAGTTCTGTCTTGTACACCTTC
TRBV2	TRBJ1-1	NA	NA	CASSTRSADTEAFF	TGTGCCAGCAGCACCCGATCGGCGGACACTGAAGCTTTCTTT
TRBV29-1	TRBJ2-3	NA	NA	CGGPRLEYGTDTQYF	TGCGGAGGACCGAGACTAGAATACGGCACAGATACGCAGTATTTT
TRBV23-1	TRBJ2-4	once	NA	CAPSQRSGFKNIQYF	TGCGCCCCCAGTCAAAGATCGGGGTTCAAAAACATTCAGTACTTC
TRBV4-1	TRBJ1-4	NA	NA	CASSGRGGPNEKLFF	TGCGCCAGCAGCGGGCGGGGCGGCCCTAATGAAAAACTGTTTTTT
TRBV5-1	TRBJ2-7	NA	TRBD2	CASSPGGGRSSEQYF	TGCGCCAGCAGCCCTGGCGGGGGTAGATCCTCCGAGCAGTACTTC
TRBV18	TRBJ1-1	NA	NA	CASSPLGANTEAFF	TGTGCCAGCTCACCACTGGGCGCGAACACTGAAGCTTTCTTT
TRBV18	TRBJ2-7	NA	NA	CASSPDIREQYF	TGTGCCAGCTCACCTGATATACGGGAGCAGTACTTC
TRBV9	TRBJ1-4	NA	NA	CASSVAGDNEKLFF	TGTGCCAGCAGCGTAGCGGGGGATAATGAAAAACTGTTTTTT